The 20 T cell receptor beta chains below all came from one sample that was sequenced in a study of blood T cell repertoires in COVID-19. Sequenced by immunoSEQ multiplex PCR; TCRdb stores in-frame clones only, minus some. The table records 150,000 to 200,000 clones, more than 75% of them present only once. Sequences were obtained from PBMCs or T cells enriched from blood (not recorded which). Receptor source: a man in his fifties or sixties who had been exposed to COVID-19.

The CDR3 DNA sequence: TGTGCCACCAGTGACCCCGACAGGTCAATATCCTACAATGAGCAGTTCTTC. This sequence encodes CATSDPDRSISYNEQFF. The chain couples TRBV24-1 to TRBJ2-1, with D maybe TRBD1 (6 bases). CDR3 length: 17 amino acids. The germline V and J ends were trimmed by 4 bases and 1 base, with 16 bases remaining between them. Germline V gene sequence: CDR1 KGHDR, CDR2 SFDVKD.

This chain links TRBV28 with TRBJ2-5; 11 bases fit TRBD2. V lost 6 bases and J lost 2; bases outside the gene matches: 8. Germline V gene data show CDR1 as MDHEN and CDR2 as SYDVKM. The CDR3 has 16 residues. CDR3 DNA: TGTGCCAGCAGGAAATTAGCGGGAGGGCGTCAAGAGACCCAGTACTTC. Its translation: CASRKLAGGRQETQYF.

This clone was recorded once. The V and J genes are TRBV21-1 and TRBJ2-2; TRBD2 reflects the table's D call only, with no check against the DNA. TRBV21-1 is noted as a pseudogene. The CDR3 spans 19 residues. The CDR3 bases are TGTGCCAGCCGCCCGGGGCCTGGGACTAGCGGGAGGGCCGCCGGGGAGCTGTTTTTT. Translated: CASRPGPGTSGRAAGELFF.

In DNA form, the CDR3 reads TGTGCCTGGAGGACCGACAGGGCGGACGAGCAGTACTTC. It specifies CAWRTDRADEQYF. The rearrangement uses TRBV30 and TRBJ2-7; 7 nucleotides agree with TRBD1. Trimming took 3 bases from V and 5 from J; bases not matched to a gene: 7. From germline, CDR1 is GTSNPN and CDR2 SVGIG (reference sequence). This CDR3 has 13 amino acids.

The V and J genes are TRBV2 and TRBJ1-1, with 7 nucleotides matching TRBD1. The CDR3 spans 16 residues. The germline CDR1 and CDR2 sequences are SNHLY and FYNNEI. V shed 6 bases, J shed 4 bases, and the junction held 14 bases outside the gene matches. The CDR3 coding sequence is TGTGCCAGCAGCGAAATTAGGAGGGGGCAGGGCACTGAAGCTTTCTTT. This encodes CASSEIRRGQGTEAFF. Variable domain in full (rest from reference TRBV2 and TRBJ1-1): EPEVTQTPSHQVTQMGQEVILRCVPISNHLYFYWYRQILGQKVEFLVSFYNNEISEKSEIFDDQFSVERPDGSNFTLKIRSTKLEDSAMYFCASSEIRRGQGTEAFFGQGTRLTVV.

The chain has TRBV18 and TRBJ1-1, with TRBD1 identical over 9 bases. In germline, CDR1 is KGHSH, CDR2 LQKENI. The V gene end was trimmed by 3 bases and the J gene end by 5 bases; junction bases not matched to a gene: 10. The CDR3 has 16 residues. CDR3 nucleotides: TGTGCCAGCTCACCTGAGGCACAGGGGGCGATGACTGAAGCTTTCTTT. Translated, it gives CASSPEAQGAMTEAFF.

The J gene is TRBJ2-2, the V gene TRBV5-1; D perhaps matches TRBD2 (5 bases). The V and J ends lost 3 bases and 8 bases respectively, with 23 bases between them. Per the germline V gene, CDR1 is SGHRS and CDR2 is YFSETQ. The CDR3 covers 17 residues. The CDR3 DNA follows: TGCGCCAGCAGCTCCCGGGTGGGGAGTTCCACGACGGGGGAGCTGTTTTTT. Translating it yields CASSSRVGSSTTGELFF.

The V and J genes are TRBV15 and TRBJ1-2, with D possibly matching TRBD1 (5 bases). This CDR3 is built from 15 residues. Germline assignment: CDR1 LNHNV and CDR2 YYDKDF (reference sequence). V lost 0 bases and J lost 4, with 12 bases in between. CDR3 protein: CATSRDQAGPYGYTF. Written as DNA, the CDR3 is TGTGCCACCAGCAGAGATCAAGCGGGGCCCTATGGCTACACCTTC.

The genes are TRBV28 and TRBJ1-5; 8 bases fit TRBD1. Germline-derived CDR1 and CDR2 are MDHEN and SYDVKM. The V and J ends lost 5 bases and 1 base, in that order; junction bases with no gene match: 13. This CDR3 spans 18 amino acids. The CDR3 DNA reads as TGTGCCAGCAGTCCATCCCAGGGGGCTATAGTCAGCAATCAGCCCCAGCATTTT. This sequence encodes CASSPSQGAIVSNQPQHF.

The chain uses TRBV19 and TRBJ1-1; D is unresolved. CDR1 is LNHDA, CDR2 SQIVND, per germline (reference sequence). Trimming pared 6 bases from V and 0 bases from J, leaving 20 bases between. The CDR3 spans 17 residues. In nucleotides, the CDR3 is TGTGCCAGTAGGGCTATCGGGAGTCTTGGGGTGAACACTGAAGCTTTCTTT. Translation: CASRAIGSLGVNTEAFF.

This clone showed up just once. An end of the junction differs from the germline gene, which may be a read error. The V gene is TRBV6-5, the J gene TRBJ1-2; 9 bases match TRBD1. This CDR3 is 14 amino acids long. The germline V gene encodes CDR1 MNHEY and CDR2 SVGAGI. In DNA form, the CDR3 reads TGTGCCAGCACCGAGGACAGGGGAAACTTTGGCTACACCTTC. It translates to CASTEDRGNFGYTF.

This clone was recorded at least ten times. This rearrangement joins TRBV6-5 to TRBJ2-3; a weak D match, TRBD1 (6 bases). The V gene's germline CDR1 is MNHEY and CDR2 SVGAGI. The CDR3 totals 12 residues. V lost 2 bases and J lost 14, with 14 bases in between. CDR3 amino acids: CASSYGWTAAYF. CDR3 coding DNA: TGTGCCAGCAGTTACGGATGGACAGCAGCGTATTTT.

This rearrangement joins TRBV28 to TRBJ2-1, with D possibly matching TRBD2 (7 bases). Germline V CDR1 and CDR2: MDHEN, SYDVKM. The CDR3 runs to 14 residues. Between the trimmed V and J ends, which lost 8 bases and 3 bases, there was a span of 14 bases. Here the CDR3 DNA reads TGTGCCAGCGGGGGGGGGCTACTCTACAATGAGCAGTTCTTC. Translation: CASGGGLLYNEQFF.

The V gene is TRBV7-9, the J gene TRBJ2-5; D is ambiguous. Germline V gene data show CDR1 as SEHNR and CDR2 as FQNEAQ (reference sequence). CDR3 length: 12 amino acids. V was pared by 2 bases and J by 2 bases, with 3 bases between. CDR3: CASSLPQETQYF. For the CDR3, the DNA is TGTGCCAGCAGCTTACCTCAAGAGACCCAGTACTTC.

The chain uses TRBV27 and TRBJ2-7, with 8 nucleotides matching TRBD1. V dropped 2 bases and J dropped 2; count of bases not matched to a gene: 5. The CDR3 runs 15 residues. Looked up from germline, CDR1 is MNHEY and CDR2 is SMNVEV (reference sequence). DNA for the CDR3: TGTGCCAGCAGTTTAAGGGCAGGGGGCGCCTACGAGCAGTACTTC. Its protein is CASSLRAGGAYEQYF.

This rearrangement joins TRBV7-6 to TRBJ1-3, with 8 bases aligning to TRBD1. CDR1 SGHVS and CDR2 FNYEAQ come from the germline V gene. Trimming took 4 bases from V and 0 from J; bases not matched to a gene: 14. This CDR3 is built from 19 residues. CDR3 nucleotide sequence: TGTGCCAGCAGCTCCCAGCCCCAGGACAGGGCCAACTCTGGAAACACCATATATTTT. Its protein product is CASSSQPQDRANSGNTIYF.

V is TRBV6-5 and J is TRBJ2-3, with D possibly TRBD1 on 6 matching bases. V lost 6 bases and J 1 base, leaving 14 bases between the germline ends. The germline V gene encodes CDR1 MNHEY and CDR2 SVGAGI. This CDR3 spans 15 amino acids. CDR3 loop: CASRRTGLGTDTQYF. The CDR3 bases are TGTGCCAGCAGGCGAACAGGGTTGGGCACAGATACGCAGTATTTT.

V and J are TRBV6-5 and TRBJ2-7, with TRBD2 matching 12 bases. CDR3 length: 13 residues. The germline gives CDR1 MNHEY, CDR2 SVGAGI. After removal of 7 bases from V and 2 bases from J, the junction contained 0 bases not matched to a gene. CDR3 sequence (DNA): TGTGCCAGCACTAGCGGGAGGGCCTACGAGCAGTACTTC. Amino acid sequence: CASTSGRAYEQYF.

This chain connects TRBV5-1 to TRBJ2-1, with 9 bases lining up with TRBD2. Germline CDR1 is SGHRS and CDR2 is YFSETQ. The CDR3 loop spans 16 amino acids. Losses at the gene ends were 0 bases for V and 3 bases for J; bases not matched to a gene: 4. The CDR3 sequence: CASSLGGLAGYNEQFF. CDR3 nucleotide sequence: TGCGCCAGCAGCTTGGGGGGACTAGCAGGCTACAATGAGCAGTTCTTC.

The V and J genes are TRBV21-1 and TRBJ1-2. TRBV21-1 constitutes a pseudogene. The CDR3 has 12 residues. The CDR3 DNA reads TGTGCCAGCAGCAAAGCAGAGGGCAACTACACCTTC. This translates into CASSKAEGNYTF.